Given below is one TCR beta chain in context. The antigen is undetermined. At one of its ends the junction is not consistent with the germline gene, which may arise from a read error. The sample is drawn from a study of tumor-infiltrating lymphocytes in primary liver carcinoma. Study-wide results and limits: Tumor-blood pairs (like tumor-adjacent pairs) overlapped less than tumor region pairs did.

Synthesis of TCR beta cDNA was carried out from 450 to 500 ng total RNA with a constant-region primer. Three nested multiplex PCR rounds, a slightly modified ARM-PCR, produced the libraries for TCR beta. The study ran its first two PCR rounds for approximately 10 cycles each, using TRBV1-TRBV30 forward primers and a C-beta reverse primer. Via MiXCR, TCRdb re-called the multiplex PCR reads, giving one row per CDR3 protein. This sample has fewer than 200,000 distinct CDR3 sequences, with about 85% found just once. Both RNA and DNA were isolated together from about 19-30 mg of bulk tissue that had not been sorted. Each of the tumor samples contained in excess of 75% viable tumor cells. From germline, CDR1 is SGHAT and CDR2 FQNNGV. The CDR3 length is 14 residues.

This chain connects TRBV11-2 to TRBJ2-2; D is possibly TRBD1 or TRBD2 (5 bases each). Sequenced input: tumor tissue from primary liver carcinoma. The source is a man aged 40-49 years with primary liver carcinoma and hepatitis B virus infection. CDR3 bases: TGTGCCAACAGCACAGACTCGGACACTGGGGGACTGTTTTTT. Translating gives CANSTDSDTGGLFF.